This passage covers 12 T cell receptor beta chains from one sample sequenced in a study of cytomegalovirus exposure and HLA in healthy donors. A multiplex PCR was run with 60 Vbeta primers and 13 Jbeta primers. Sequencing used immunoSEQ multiplex PCR; TCRdb keeps in-frame clones, though not all of them. The data hold some 140,000 clones, with roughly 80% observed a single time. Input material: PBMCs. The receptors derive from a female donor in good health and CMV-seronegative.

This chain links TRBV11-2 with TRBJ1-1; D uncertain. The length of the CDR3 is 14 residues. The ends were cut back, 1 base at V and 0 bases at J, with 6 bases in the middle. The V gene's germline CDR1 is SGHAT and CDR2 FQNNGV. The CDR3 DNA reads as TGTGCCAGCAGCTTAGGAGGTATGAACACTGAAGCTTTCTTT. Protein sequence: CASSLGGMNTEAFF.

The gene calls are TRBV27 and TRBJ2-2, with D maybe TRBD2 (5 bases). V was clipped by 0 bases and J by 7 bases, with 12 bases between them. The CDR3 runs to 15 residues. Germline CDR1 MNHEY, CDR2 SMNVEV (reference sequence). The CDR3: CASSLSGSASGELFF. DNA for the CDR3: TGTGCCAGCAGTTTATCGGGTAGCGCGAGCGGGGAGCTGTTTTTT.

The chain couples TRBV25-1 to TRBJ2-7; TRBD2 might be the D (6 bases). Germline CDR1 and CDR2: MGHDK and SYGVNS. V was cut by 4 bases and J by 3 bases, with 10 bases left in between. The CDR3 spans 13 residues. CDR3 sequence: CASSVGGYYEQYF. In DNA form, the CDR3 reads TGTGCCAGCAGTGTTGGAGGGTACTACGAGCAGTACTTC.

This chain uses TRBV2 with TRBJ1-2; 8 bases map to TRBD1. V lost 9 bases, J lost 9 bases, and 12 bases stayed unmatched. In germline, CDR1 is SNHLY, CDR2 FYNNEI. The CDR3 spans 13 residues. The CDR3: CARALPTGASYTF. In nucleotides, the CDR3 is TGTGCCAGAGCACTACCGACAGGGGCCAGCTACACCTTC.

V gene TRBV5-1 combines with J gene TRBJ2-4; 9 bases are a match to TRBD1. The CDR3 is 19 amino acids. Germline CDR1 and CDR2: SGHRS and YFSETQ. J was trimmed by 0 bases and V by 3 bases; bases with no gene match: 13. The CDR3: CASSYGDRVPTGAKNIQYF. The CDR3 region has the DNA TGCGCCAGCAGCTACGGGGACAGGGTACCGACTGGAGCCAAAAACATTCAGTACTTC.

This clone appeared a few times. CDR3: CASSEKGGYYGYTF. For the CDR3, the DNA is TGTGCCAGCAGTGAAAAAGGGGGCTACTATGGCTACACCTTC. V is TRBV2 and J is TRBJ1-2; 7 bases agree with TRBD1. Trimming took 2 bases from V and 3 from J; bases not matched to a gene: 3. The CDR3 has 14 residues. The germline V gene has CDR1 SNHLY and CDR2 FYNNEI.

The chain combines TRBV27 with TRBJ1-4; D not resolved. The ends were cut back, 6 bases at V and 7 bases at J, with 15 bases in the middle. CDR3 length: 14 residues. Germline CDR1 is MNHEY and CDR2 is SMNVEV (reference sequence). CDR3 region: CASSPEERVEKLFF. In nucleotides, the CDR3 is TGTGCCAGCAGCCCTGAGGAGAGGGTTGAAAAACTGTTTTTT.

The chain couples TRBV12-5 to TRBJ2-5, with 10 bases aligning to TRBD1. The CDR3 covers 15 residues. The V segment lost 1 base and the J segment 4 bases; nucleotides outside the gene matches: 3. CDR1 is LGHNT and CDR2 is FRNRAP in the germline V gene. The CDR3 spells CASGLGQGARETQYF. Written as DNA, the CDR3 is TGTGCTAGTGGTTTGGGACAGGGGGCGCGAGAGACCCAGTACTTC.

CDR3 region: CAWSTGGGEQYF. In DNA form, the CDR3 reads TGTGCCTGGAGTACAGGGGGCGGCGAGCAGTACTTC. The V and J genes are TRBV30 and TRBJ2-5, with 9 bases that match TRBD1. The DNA end is more similar to TRBJ2-7, so the J call may be wrong. Germline V CDR1 and CDR2: GTSNPN, SVGIG (reference sequence). The CDR3 runs to 12 residues.

The chain is built from TRBV28 and TRBJ2-1; TRBD2 agrees at 8 bases. The germline CDR1 and CDR2 sequences are MDHEN and SYDVKM. Trimming cost V 5 bases and J 4 bases; bases outside gene matches: 4. The CDR3 has 14 residues. CDR3 sequence (DNA): TGTGCCAGCAGTCCGGGGGGGTGGTACAATGAGCAGTTCTTC. Protein: CASSPGGWYNEQFF.

CDR3 coding DNA: TGTGCCAGCAGCCCTACCGGGACTAGCGGGGCACGCCCCCAGTACTTC. Encoded protein: CASSPTGTSGARPQYF. This chain uses TRBV5-6 with TRBJ2-5; 13 positions agree with TRBD2. Per germline, CDR1 SGHDT and CDR2 YYEEEE. V lost 4 bases and J lost 9; bases outside the gene matches: 12. This CDR3 has 16 residues.

For the CDR3, the DNA is TGTGCCACCAGCGGCCTACCAGGGGAACTTCAGCCCCAGCATTTT. This gives the protein CATSGLPGELQPQHF. J is TRBJ1-5 and V is TRBV15, with a weak D call TRBD1 (6 bases). The germline V and J ends were trimmed by 5 bases and 6 bases, with 17 bases remaining between them. The CDR3 consists of 15 residues. CDR1 and CDR2 (germline): LNHNV, YYDKDF (reference sequence).